The 3 T cell receptor beta chains reported below all come from one sample, sequenced in a study of CD4 and CD8 cells across lung adenocarcinoma regions. TCRdb passed the PCR reads through MiXCR, listing each CDR3 protein once. Altogether approximately 5,000 distinct CDR3 sequences are present, 40% to 60% being singletons, with the ten largest covering roughly 87%. The sample comprised CD8+ T cells from the margin of a lung tumor. These receptors all stem from a male donor with lung adenocarcinoma. The CD4 and CD8 labels of this study may be unreliable.

This chain uses TRBV10-3 with TRBJ2-4; D not certain. The CDR3 totals 14 residues. Germline CDR1 is ENHRY and CDR2 is SYGVKD. The CDR3 reads CRGNGRPNTNMQYF. CDR3 in DNA: TGTCGCGGCAATGGGCGCCCGAACACAAATATGCAGTACTTC.

This clonotype was recorded once. One end of the junction does not line up with germline, which may come from a read error. The V and J genes are TRBV6-1 and TRBJ2-3, with 8 bases identical to TRBD2. From germline, CDR1 is MNHNS and CDR2 SASEGT. The CDR3 covers 17 residues. CDR3 residues: CASWGRSHAGGGNAQFF. The CDR3 region has the DNA TGTGCCAGCTGGGGCCGCAGCCACGCGGGGGGCGGCAATGCGCAGTTCTTT.

About this clonotype: Here the CDR3 omits its conserved ending phenylalanine or tryptophan, so a read error is the likely source. The DNA is omitted, as the CDR3 cannot be located on it reliably, and the CDR3 follows TCRdb's listing. This rearrangement joins TRBV27 to TRBJ2-1; TRBD1 is taken as the D call from the table, unchecked against the DNA. Germline V CDR1 and CDR2: MNHEY, SMNVEV (reference sequence). The CDR3 length equals 8 residues, ends included. CDR3 region: CASRSPSL.